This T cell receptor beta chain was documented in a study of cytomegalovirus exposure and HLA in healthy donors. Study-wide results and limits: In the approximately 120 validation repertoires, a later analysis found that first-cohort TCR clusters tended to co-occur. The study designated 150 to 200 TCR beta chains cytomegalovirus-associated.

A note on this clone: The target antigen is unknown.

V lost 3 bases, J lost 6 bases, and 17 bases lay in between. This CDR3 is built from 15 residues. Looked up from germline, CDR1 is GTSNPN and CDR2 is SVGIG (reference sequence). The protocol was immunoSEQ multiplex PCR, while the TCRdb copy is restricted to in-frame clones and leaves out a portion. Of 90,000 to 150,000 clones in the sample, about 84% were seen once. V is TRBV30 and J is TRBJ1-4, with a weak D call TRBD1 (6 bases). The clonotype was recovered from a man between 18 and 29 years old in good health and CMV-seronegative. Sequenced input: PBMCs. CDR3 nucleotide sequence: TGTGCCTGGAGCCCTTACAGGGCCAGGGATGAAAAACTGTTTTTT. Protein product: CAWSPYRARDEKLFF. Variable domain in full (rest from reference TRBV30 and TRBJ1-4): SQTIHQWPATLVQPVGSPLSLECTVEGTSNPNLYWYRQAAGRGLQLLFYSVGIGQISSEVPQNLSASRPQDRQFILSSKKLLLSDSGFYLCAWSPYRARDEKLFFGSGTQLSVL.